This T cell receptor beta chain was obtained from a study of shared clonotypes between healthy human individuals. Study-wide background: Aged between 18 and 49, the donors were a couple of women and a few men.

In the CD4+ fraction, cells were divided into CD45RA+ naive and CD45RA-negative memory subsets. An assay was performed, and its level was deep. Generated by immunoSEQ multiplex PCR, the TCRdb table keeps only in-frame clones and is missing some. The table records 1,400,000 or so clones, roughly 98.5% of them present only once. This CDR3 spans 13 amino acids. CDR1 and CDR2 (germline): GTSNPN, SVGIG (reference sequence). V lost 3 bases to trimming and J lost 1 base, with 9 bases between them. This rearrangement joins TRBV30 to TRBJ1-1; D is uncertain. The sequenced sample was naive CD4+ T cells sorted from blood. Subset defined: CD45RA+ positively selected. The clonotype comes from a man younger than 40 in good health. The CDR3 region is CAWSGGWNTEAFF. The CDR3, as DNA: TGTGCCTGGAGCGGAGGGTGGAACACTGAAGCTTTCTTT.